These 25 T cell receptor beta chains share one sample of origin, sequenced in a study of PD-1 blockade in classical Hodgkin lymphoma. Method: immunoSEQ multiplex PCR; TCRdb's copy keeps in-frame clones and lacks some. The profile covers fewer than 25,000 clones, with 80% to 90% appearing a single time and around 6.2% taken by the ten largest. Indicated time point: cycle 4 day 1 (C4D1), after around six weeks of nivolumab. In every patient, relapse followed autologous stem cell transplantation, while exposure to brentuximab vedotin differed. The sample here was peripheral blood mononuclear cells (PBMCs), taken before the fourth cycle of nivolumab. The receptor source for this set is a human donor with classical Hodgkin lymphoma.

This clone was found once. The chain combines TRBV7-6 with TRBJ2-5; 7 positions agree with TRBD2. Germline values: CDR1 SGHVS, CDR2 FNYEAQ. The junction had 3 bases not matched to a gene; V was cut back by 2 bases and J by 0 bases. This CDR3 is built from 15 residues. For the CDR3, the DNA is TGTGCCAGCAGCTTATTAGCGGGCCACCAAGAGACCCAGTACTTC. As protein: CASSLLAGHQETQYF.

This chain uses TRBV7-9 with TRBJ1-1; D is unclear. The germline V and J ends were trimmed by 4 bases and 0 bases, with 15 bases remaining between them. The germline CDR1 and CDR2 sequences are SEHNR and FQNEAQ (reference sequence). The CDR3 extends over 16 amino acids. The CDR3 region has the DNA TGTGCCAGCAGCTCCCCCGAGGCGGTAATGAACACTGAAGCTTTCTTT. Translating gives CASSSPEAVMNTEAFF.

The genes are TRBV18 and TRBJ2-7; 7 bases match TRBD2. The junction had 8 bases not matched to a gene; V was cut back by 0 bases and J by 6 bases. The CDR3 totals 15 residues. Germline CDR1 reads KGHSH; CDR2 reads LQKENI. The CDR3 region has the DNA TGTGCCAGCTCACCACCGGGGGGGTCCTTCTCCGAGCAGTACTTC. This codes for CASSPPGGSFSEQYF.

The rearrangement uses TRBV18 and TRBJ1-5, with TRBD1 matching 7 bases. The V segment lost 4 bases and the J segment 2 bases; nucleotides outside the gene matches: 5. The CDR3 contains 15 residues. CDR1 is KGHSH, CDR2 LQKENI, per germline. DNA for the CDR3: TGTGCCAGCTCACAAGACGGACAGGGCAATCAGCCCCAGCATTTT. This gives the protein CASSQDGQGNQPQHF.

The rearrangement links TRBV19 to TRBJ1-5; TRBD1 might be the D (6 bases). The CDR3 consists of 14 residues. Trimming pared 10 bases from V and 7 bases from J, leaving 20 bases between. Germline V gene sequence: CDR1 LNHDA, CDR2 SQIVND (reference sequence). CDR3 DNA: TGTGCCACCACCTTACAGGGTATAGCCCAGCCCCAGCATTTT. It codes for CATTLQGIAQPQHF. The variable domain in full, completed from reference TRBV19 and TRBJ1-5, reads DGGITQSPKYLFRKEGQNVTLSCEQNLNHDAMYWYRQDPGQGLRLIYYSQIVNDFQKGDIAEGYSVSREKKESFPLTVTSAQKNPTAFYLCATTLQGIAQPQHFGDGTRLSIL.

The CDR3 spells CASSLEMSGGAYEQYF. The CDR3 DNA is TGTGCCAGCAGCTTAGAAATGAGCGGGGGGGCCTACGAGCAGTACTTC. The rearrangement links TRBV11-2 to TRBJ2-7, with 10 bases that match TRBD2. The germline CDR1 and CDR2 sequences are SGHAT and FQNNGV. The J segment lost 2 bases and the V segment lost 0 bases, leaving 4 bases of the junction unmatched. The CDR3 totals 16 residues.

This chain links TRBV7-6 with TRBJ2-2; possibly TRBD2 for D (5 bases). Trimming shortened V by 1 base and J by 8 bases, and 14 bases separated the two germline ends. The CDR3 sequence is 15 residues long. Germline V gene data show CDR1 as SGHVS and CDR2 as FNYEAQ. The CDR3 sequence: CASSLGRARGGELFF. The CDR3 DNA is TGTGCCAGCAGCTTAGGGCGGGCTCGCGGTGGGGAGCTGTTTTTT.

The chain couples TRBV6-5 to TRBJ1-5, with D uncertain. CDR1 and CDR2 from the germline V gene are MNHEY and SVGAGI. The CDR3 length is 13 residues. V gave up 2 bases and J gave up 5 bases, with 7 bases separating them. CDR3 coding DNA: TGTGCCAGCAGTTACAGCAGAGATCAGCCCCAGCATTTT. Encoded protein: CASSYSRDQPQHF.

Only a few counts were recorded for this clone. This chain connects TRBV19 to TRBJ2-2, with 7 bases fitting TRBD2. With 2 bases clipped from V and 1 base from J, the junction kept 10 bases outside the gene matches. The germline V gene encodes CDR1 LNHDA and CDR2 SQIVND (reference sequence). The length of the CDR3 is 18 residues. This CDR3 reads CASSIRGERDRNTGELFF. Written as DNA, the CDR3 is TGTGCCAGTAGTATACGGGGGGAGAGAGACAGGAACACCGGGGAGCTGTTTTTT.

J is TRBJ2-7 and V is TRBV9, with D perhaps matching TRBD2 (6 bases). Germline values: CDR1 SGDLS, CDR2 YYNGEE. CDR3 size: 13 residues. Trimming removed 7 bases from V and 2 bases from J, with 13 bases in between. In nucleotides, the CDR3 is TGTGCCAGCTCCGGGGGACGCCCCTACGAGCAGTACTTC. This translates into CASSGGRPYEQYF. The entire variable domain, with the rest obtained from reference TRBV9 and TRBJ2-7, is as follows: DSGVTQTPKHLITATGQRVTLRCSPRSGDLSVYWYQQSLDQGLQFLIQYYNGEERAKGNILERFSAQQFPDLHSELNLSSLELGDSALYFCASSGGRPYEQYFGPGTRLTVT.

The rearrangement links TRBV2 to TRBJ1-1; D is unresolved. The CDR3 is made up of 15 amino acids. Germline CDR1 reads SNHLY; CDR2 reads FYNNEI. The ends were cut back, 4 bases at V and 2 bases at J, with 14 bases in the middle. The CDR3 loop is CASSVEAAPNTEAFF. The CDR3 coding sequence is TGTGCCAGCAGTGTTGAGGCAGCCCCAAACACTGAAGCTTTCTTT. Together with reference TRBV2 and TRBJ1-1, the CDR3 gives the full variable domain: EPEVTQTPSHQVTQMGQEVILRCVPISNHLYFYWYRQILGQKVEFLVSFYNNEISEKSEIFDDQFSVERPDGSNFTLKIRSTKLEDSAMYFCASSVEAAPNTEAFFGQGTRLTVV.

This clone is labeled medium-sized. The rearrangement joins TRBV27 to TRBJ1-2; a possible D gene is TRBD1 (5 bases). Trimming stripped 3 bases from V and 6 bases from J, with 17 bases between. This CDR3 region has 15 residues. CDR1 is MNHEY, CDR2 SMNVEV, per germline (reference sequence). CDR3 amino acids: CASSFGSRAPHGYTF. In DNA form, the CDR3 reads TGTGCCAGCAGTTTTGGATCCAGGGCCCCCCATGGCTACACCTTC.

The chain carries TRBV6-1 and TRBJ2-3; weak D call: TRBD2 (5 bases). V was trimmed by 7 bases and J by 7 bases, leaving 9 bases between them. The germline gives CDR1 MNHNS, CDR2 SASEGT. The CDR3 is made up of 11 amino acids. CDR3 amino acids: CASTAAHTQYF. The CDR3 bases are TGTGCCAGCACAGCGGCTCATACGCAGTATTTT.

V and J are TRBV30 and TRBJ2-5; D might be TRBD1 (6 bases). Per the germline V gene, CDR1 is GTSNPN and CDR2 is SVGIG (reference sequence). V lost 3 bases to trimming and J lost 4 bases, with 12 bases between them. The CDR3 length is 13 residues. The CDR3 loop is CAWRQGGVETQYF. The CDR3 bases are TGTGCCTGGAGACAGGGCGGTGTAGAGACCCAGTACTTC.

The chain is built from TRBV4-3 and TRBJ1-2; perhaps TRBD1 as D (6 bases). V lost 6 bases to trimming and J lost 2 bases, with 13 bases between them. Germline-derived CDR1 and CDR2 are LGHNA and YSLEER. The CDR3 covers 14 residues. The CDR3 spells CASRPWTANYGYTF. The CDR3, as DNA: TGCGCCAGCAGACCCTGGACAGCAAACTATGGCTACACCTTC.

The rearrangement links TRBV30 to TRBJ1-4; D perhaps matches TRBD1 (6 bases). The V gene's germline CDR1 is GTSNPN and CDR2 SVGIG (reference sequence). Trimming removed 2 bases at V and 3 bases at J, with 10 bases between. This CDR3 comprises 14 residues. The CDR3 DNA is TGTGCCTGGAGTTTGGGGGGCTCTAATGAAAAACTGTTTTTT. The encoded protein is CAWSLGGSNEKLFF.

The CDR3: CASSLGGTGVANNQPQHF. The DNA of the CDR3 is TGTGCCAGCAGCTTAGGCGGGACAGGGGTAGCAAACAATCAGCCCCAGCATTTT. The J gene is TRBJ1-5, the V gene TRBV7-2, with 10 bases identical to TRBD1. In germline, CDR1 is SGHTA, CDR2 FQGNSA. The J segment lost 3 bases and the V segment lost 1 base, leaving 9 bases of the junction unmatched. The CDR3 runs to 18 residues.

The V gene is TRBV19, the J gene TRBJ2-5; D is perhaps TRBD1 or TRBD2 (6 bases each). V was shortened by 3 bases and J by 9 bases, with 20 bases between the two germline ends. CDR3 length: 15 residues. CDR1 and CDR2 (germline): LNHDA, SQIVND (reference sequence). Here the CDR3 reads CASSIGGTGPGAQYF. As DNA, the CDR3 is TGTGCCAGTAGTATTGGGGGCACGGGCCCGGGAGCCCAGTACTTC.

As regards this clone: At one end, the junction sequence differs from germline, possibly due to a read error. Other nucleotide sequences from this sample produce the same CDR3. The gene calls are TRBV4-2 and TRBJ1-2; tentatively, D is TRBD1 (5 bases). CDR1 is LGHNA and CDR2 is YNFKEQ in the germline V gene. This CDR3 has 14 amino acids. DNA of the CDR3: TGTGCCAGCAGCCATAACTTAGACAGCTTCGGCTACACCTTT. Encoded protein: CASSHNLDSFGYTF.

CDR3 sequence (DNA): TGTGCCAGCAGTGTGAAAGGCGCCATAGGACAGCCCCAGCATTTT. This codes for CASSVKGAIGQPQHF. The chain is built from TRBV2 and TRBJ1-5; D unresolved. The V end was cut by 4 bases, the J end by 7 bases, with 17 bases between. Germline V gene sequence: CDR1 SNHLY, CDR2 FYNNEI. This CDR3 is 15 amino acids long.

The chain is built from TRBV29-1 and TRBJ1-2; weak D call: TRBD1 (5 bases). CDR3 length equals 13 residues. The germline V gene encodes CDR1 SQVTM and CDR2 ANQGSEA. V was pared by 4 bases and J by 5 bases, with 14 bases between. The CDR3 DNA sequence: TGCAGCGTTGCCTGGGGGGAGTATTATGGCTACACCTTC. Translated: CSVAWGEYYGYTF.

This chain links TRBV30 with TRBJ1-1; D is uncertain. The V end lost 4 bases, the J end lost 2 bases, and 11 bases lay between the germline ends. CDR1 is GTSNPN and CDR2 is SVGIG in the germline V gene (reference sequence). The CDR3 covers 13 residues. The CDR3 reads CAWKGRANTEAFF. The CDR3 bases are TGTGCCTGGAAAGGTCGAGCTAACACTGAAGCTTTCTTT. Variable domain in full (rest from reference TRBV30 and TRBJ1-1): SQTIHQWPATLVQPVGSPLSLECTVEGTSNPNLYWYRQAAGRGLQLLFYSVGIGQISSEVPQNLSASRPQDRQFILSSKKLLLSDSGFYLCAWKGRANTEAFFGQGTRLTVV.

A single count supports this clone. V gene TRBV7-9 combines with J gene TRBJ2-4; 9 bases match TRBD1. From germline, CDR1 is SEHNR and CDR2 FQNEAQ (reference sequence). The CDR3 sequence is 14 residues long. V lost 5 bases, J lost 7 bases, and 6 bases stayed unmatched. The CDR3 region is CASSPRTGVNIQYF. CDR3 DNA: TGTGCCAGCAGCCCGAGGACAGGGGTGAACATTCAGTACTTC. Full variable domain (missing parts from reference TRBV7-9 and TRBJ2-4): DTGVSQNPRHKITKRGQNVTFRCDPISEHNRLYWYRQTLGQGPEFLTYFQNEAQLEKSRLLSDRFSAERPKGSFSTLEIQRTEQGDSAMYLCASSPRTGVNIQYFGAGTRLSVL.

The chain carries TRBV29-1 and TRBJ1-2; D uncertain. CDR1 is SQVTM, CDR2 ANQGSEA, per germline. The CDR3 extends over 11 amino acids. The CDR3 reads CTAGSHYGYTF. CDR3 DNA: TGCACCGCGGGGAGTCACTATGGCTACACCTTC.

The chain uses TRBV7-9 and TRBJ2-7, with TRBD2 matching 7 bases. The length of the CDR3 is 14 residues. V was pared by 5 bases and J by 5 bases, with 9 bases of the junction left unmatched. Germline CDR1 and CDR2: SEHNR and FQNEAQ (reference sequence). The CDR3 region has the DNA TGTGCCAGCAGCACCTGGACTAGGCTAAACGAGCAGTACTTC. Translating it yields CASSTWTRLNEQYF.